These 6 T cell receptor beta chains were all obtained from the same sample, sequenced in a study of blood T cell repertoires in COVID-19. Generated by immunoSEQ multiplex PCR, the TCRdb table keeps only in-frame clones and is missing some. The sample consists of approximately 160,000 clones, 70% to 90% of them appearing once. The sample taken for sequencing was peripheral blood. Receptors were obtained from a woman in her sixties or seventies with COVID-19, enrolled during active disease.

The J gene is TRBJ1-1, the V gene TRBV6-4; a weak D match, TRBD1 (6 bases). V was trimmed by 2 bases and J by 3 bases, leaving 10 bases between them. CDR1 and CDR2 from the germline V gene are MRHNA and SNTAGT. CDR3 size: 14 residues. DNA for the CDR3: TGTGCCAGCAGTGACCCGGGGGGCCACACTGAAGCTTTCTTT. Protein product: CASSDPGGHTEAFF.

This clone has more than one count but fewer than ten. This chain joins TRBV30 and TRBJ2-2, with TRBD2 matching 7 bases. J gave up 2 bases and V 8 bases, and 11 bases lay outside the gene matches. Germline lookup yields CDR1 GTSNPN and CDR2 SVGIG (reference sequence). This CDR3 region has 15 residues. The CDR3 region is CALSPGLLNTGELFF. CDR3 in DNA: TGTGCCCTAAGCCCGGGACTACTAAACACCGGGGAGCTGTTTTTT.

V and J are TRBV23-1 and TRBJ2-7, with no clear D. TRBV23-1 counts as an open reading frame of uncertain function. The CDR3 extends over 12 amino acids. V gave up 8 bases and J gave up 5 bases, with 13 bases separating them. The CDR3 coding sequence is TGCGCCAGCCCCGCCTATGCGGACGAGCAGTACTTC. This gives the protein CASPAYADEQYF.

The V and J genes are TRBV7-2 and TRBJ1-1, with D possibly matching TRBD1 (6 bases). CDR3 length equals 12 residues. Trimming stripped 1 base from V and 10 bases from J, with 10 bases between. CDR1 is SGHTA and CDR2 is FQGNSA in the germline V gene. CDR3 nucleotide sequence: TGTGCCAGCAGCTTAGTGACAGGTCTAGCTTTCTTT. Its translation is CASSLVTGLAFF.

This clone was recorded once. This chain uses TRBV18 with TRBJ2-2; D call uncertain. Trimming shortened V by 2 bases and J by 0 bases, and 7 bases separated the two germline ends. The CDR3 length is 15 residues. Germline V gene sequence: CDR1 KGHSH, CDR2 LQKENI. The CDR3 coding sequence is TGTGCCAGCTCACCATTACAACCGAACACCGGGGAGCTGTTTTTT. Its translation is CASSPLQPNTGELFF.

The genes are TRBV5-1 and TRBJ1-2; D gene unclear. The V gene lost 4 bases and the J gene lost 5 bases, with 15 bases spanning the gap. CDR3 length: 14 amino acids. Germline V gene sequence: CDR1 SGHRS, CDR2 YFSETQ. Here the CDR3 DNA reads TGCGCCAGCAGCCCGCCAGAGACATCTTATGGCTACACCTTC. Its translation: CASSPPETSYGYTF.